Below are 27 T cell receptor beta chains sequenced from a single sample in a study of blood T cell repertoires in COVID-19. Profiling relied on immunoSEQ multiplex PCR, and the TCRdb table lists in-frame clones only, not all of them. In the table there are some 270,000 clones, around 87% of which are singletons. Material for sequencing was peripheral blood. The origin of the receptors is a woman aged 55-75 years with COVID-19, enrolled during active disease.

The V gene is TRBV5-6, the J gene TRBJ2-7, with D perhaps matching TRBD1 (6 bases). This CDR3 has 19 amino acids. Germline assignment: CDR1 SGHDT and CDR2 YYEEEE. Trimming shortened V by 0 bases and J by 9 bases, and 31 bases separated the two germline ends. The CDR3 DNA follows: TGTGCCAGCAGCTTGGGAGTTGCAGGGGTCCAATCCTCCATCTATGCGCAGTACTTC. Amino acid sequence: CASSLGVAGVQSSIYAQYF.

The chain has TRBV27 and TRBJ2-1, with 12 bases lining up with TRBD2. CDR3 length: 17 residues. CDR1 is MNHEY and CDR2 is SMNVEV in the germline V gene (reference sequence). V lost 4 bases, J lost 4 bases, and 8 bases stayed unmatched. CDR3 bases: TGTGCCAGCAGTTACACTAGCGGGGGGCCGTCTTACAATGAGCAGTTCTTC. It is translated as CASSYTSGGPSYNEQFF.

The chain recombines TRBV5-1 with TRBJ1-1, with a possible D match to TRBD1 (6 bases). The CDR3 spans 13 residues. Germline CDR1 is SGHRS and CDR2 is YFSETQ. V shed 1 base and J shed 4 bases, with 8 bases lying between them. The CDR3 loop reads CASSLTGTTEAFF. Here the CDR3 DNA reads TGCGCCAGCAGCTTGACAGGGACCACTGAAGCTTTCTTT.

The chain combines TRBV27 with TRBJ2-7; 8 bases align to TRBD1. This CDR3 comprises 16 residues. J lost 5 bases, V lost 1 base, and 10 bases had no gene match. Germline V CDR1 and CDR2: MNHEY, SMNVEV (reference sequence). CDR3 sequence (DNA): TGTGCCAGCAGTTTATTCCCGACAGGGGTCACCCACGAGCAGTACTTC. Encoded protein: CASSLFPTGVTHEQYF.

This clone has a single count. The chain has TRBV7-9 and TRBJ2-7; no reliable D call. Germline loops: CDR1 SEHNR, CDR2 FQNEAQ (reference sequence). V lost 1 base and J lost 1, with 8 bases in between. This CDR3 is built from 14 residues. In DNA form, the CDR3 reads TGTGCCAGCAGCTTAGATATCAGGTCCTACGAGCAGTACTTC. Translated, it gives CASSLDIRSYEQYF.

About this clone itself: Germline and junction disagree at one end, which may indicate a read error. The gene calls are TRBV6-6 and TRBJ1-1; D perhaps matches TRBD1 (5 bases). CDR1 MNHNY and CDR2 SVGAGI come from the germline V gene (reference sequence). This CDR3 contains 14 residues. The CDR3: CASSYSGGNTEAFF. CDR3 sequence (DNA): TGTGCCAGCAGCTACTCCGGGGGGAACACTGAAGCTTTCTTT.

The rearrangement joins TRBV7-2 to TRBJ2-1; 10 bases map to TRBD1. The CDR3 length is 16 residues. Germline V gene data show CDR1 as SGHTA and CDR2 as FQGNSA. The junction had 7 bases not matched to a gene; V was cut back by 0 bases and J by 8 bases. CDR3 region: CASSLAPGQGFYEQFF. DNA for the CDR3: TGTGCCAGCAGCTTAGCTCCGGGACAGGGGTTCTATGAGCAGTTCTTC.

This clone is a singleton in its sample. The DNA for the CDR3 is TGTGCCAGCGTAGGACAGGGGAACACTGAAGCTTTCTTT. It translates to CASVGQGNTEAFF. The rearrangement joins TRBV19 to TRBJ1-1; 8 nucleotides agree with TRBD1. Germline values: CDR1 LNHDA, CDR2 SQIVND (reference sequence). This CDR3 contains 13 residues. After removal of 9 bases from V and 1 base from J, the junction contained 4 bases not matched to a gene.

The sample holds one count of this clone. The chain uses TRBV4-2 and TRBJ2-3, with D possibly matching TRBD1 (6 bases). The CDR3 has 14 residues. Germline lookup yields CDR1 LGHNA and CDR2 YNFKEQ. V was cut by 5 bases and J by 5 bases, with 14 bases left in between. In DNA, the CDR3 is TGTGCCAGCAGCAACATACAGGGTGTAGATACGCAGTATTTT. Its translation is CASSNIQGVDTQYF.

J is TRBJ2-1 and V is TRBV18, with 9 positions matching TRBD1. This CDR3 comprises 18 residues. The junction had 17 bases not matched to a gene; V was cut back by 2 bases and J by 9 bases. The germline gives CDR1 KGHSH, CDR2 LQKENI. This CDR3 reads CASSPTLPQGAHSGEQFF. The CDR3 DNA reads TGTGCCAGCTCACCAACCCTACCACAGGGGGCGCATTCGGGTGAGCAGTTCTTC.

This rearrangement joins TRBV29-1 to TRBJ1-2; D uncertain. The CDR3 spans 13 residues. V was trimmed by 0 bases and J by 2 bases, leaving 7 bases between them. Germline V gene sequence: CDR1 SQVTM, CDR2 ANQGSEA. CDR3 sequence: CSVEDHRNYGYTF. In DNA, the CDR3 is TGCAGCGTTGAAGACCACCGGAACTATGGCTACACCTTC.

V and J are TRBV19 and TRBJ1-1, with 9 nucleotides matching TRBD1. Per germline, CDR1 LNHDA and CDR2 SQIVND (reference sequence). Trimming removed 4 bases from V and 0 bases from J; junction bases left unmatched: 12. This CDR3 has 18 amino acids. CDR3 region: CASSTGYGTGYMNTEAFF. The CDR3 DNA is TGTGCCAGTAGTACCGGTTACGGGACAGGGTATATGAACACTGAAGCTTTCTTT.

This clone was seen a few times. The chain is built from TRBV19 and TRBJ1-4; D not certain. The ends were cut back, 4 bases at V and 0 bases at J, with 6 bases in the middle. There are 14 residues in the CDR3. Germline V gene data show CDR1 as LNHDA and CDR2 as SQIVND (reference sequence). The CDR3 region has the DNA TGTGCCAGTAGTAGAACAGCAACTAATGAAAAACTGTTTTTT. This translates into CASSRTATNEKLFF.

The chain combines TRBV9 with TRBJ2-1; 7 bases align to TRBD2. The CDR3 covers 16 residues. The germline V gene has CDR1 SGDLS and CDR2 YYNGEE. The V and J ends lost 0 bases and 9 bases, in that order; junction bases with no gene match: 12. CDR3 nucleotides: TGTGCCAGCAGCGTAGACGGGGGGTCGGCGGGGATTGAGCAGTTCTTC. This codes for CASSVDGGSAGIEQFF.

The rearrangement joins TRBV6-5 to TRBJ1-2; 9 bases are shared with TRBD1. Germline V gene data show CDR1 as MNHEY and CDR2 as SVGAGI. Unmatched junction bases numbered 8, after V lost 4 bases and J lost 8 bases. The CDR3 totals 14 residues. The CDR3, as DNA: TGTGCCAGCAGTTCCCAACAGGGGGCTAGGGGCTACACCTTC. Translated: CASSSQQGARGYTF.

The chain employs TRBV4-3 and TRBJ1-2, with TRBD1 as a possible D gene (5 bases). The CDR3 is 15 amino acids. The V gene's germline CDR1 is LGHNA and CDR2 YSLEER. V was clipped by 0 bases and J by 2 bases, with 10 bases between them. The CDR3 loop is CASSQELGQNYGYTF. In DNA form, the CDR3 reads TGCGCCAGCAGCCAAGAATTGGGGCAGAACTATGGCTACACCTTC.

This sequence joins TRBV4-3 and TRBJ1-4; D gene ambiguous. V was cut by 0 bases and J by 7 bases, with 9 bases left in between. CDR3 length equals 14 residues. The germline CDR1 and CDR2 sequences are LGHNA and YSLEER. CDR3 in amino acids: CASSQDQLPEKLFF. The CDR3 nucleotides read TGCGCCAGCAGCCAAGACCAGTTACCTGAAAAACTGTTTTTT.

This clone was detected only once. The CDR3 here is CASSQDHAGRGAFF. Written as DNA, the CDR3 is TGTGCCAGCAGCCAAGACCACGCGGGGCGAGGGGCTTTCTTT. The V call is TRBV3-1 (or the pseudogene TRBV3-2), the J call TRBJ1-1, with D perhaps matching TRBD1 (5 bases). Trimming left V 0 bases short and J 11 bases short, with 16 bases between. The CDR3 is made up of 14 amino acids. The germline gives CDR1 LGHDT, CDR2 YNNKEL (reference sequence).

This chain uses TRBV5-1 with TRBJ2-6, with TRBD2 identical over 7 bases. V lost 4 bases, J lost 5 bases, and 15 bases stayed unmatched. In germline, CDR1 is SGHRS, CDR2 YFSETQ. This CDR3 region has 18 residues. The CDR3 sequence is CASSQKREGFFWANVLTF. CDR3 coding DNA: TGCGCCAGCAGCCAGAAGAGGGAGGGGTTTTTTTGGGCCAACGTCCTGACTTTC.

This rearrangement joins TRBV5-4 to TRBJ1-1; D is uncertain. CDR3 length: 16 residues. Trimming shortened V by 0 bases and J by 0 bases, and 12 bases separated the two germline ends. The germline gives CDR1 SGHNT, CDR2 YYREEE (reference sequence). CDR3 protein: CASSLEMARMNTEAFF. The CDR3, as DNA: TGTGCCAGCAGCTTGGAAATGGCCAGAATGAACACTGAAGCTTTCTTT.

This clone is a singleton in its sample. This chain uses TRBV5-1 with TRBJ1-4; TRBD1 matches 9 bases. CDR1 is SGHRS and CDR2 is YFSETQ in the germline V gene. The CDR3 runs to 18 residues. V shed 5 bases, J shed 6 bases, and the junction held 17 bases outside the gene matches. CDR3 DNA: TGCGCCAGCAGTCGCGCCGGGACAGGGAATAGATTGGATGAAAAACTGTTTTTT. The encoded protein is CASSRAGTGNRLDEKLFF.

V is TRBV18 and J is TRBJ2-2; TRBD1 agrees at 12 bases. From germline, CDR1 is KGHSH and CDR2 LQKENI. The CDR3 length is 17 residues. V was pared by 4 bases and J by 6 bases, with 9 bases of the junction left unmatched. The CDR3 nucleotides read TGTGCCAGCTCACGCTACCGGGACAGGGGGCGCGCCGGGGAGCTGTTTTTT. It translates to CASSRYRDRGRAGELFF.

The chain combines TRBV5-1 with TRBJ2-1, with D possibly TRBD1 on 5 matching bases. Trimming shortened V by 0 bases and J by 7 bases, and 11 bases separated the two germline ends. Germline V gives CDR1 SGHRS, CDR2 YFSETQ. This CDR3 spans 14 amino acids. CDR3 amino acids: CASSLEQGKNEQFF. The CDR3, as DNA: TGCGCCAGCAGCTTGGAGCAGGGCAAAAATGAGCAGTTCTTC.

V and J are TRBV21-1 and TRBJ1-2; the table assigns TRBD1, which was not confirmed against the DNA. TRBV21-1 is assigned pseudogene status. This CDR3 comprises 15 residues. CDR3 in DNA: TGTGCCAGCAGCTCGCGGACAGGGGTATCCTATGGCTACACCTTC. This encodes CASSSRTGVSYGYTF.

V gene TRBV5-5 combines with J gene TRBJ2-5, with D unclear. Germline CDR1 and CDR2: SGHKS and YYEKEE (reference sequence). The V gene lost 0 bases and the J gene lost 7 bases, with 13 bases spanning the gap. This CDR3 is built from 14 residues. Here the CDR3 reads CASSLVQEVWTQYF. CDR3 DNA sequence: TGTGCCAGCAGCTTGGTCCAGGAAGTTTGGACCCAGTACTTC.

This chain uses TRBV9 with TRBJ1-5; D is ambiguous. CDR1 and CDR2 (germline): SGDLS, YYNGEE. This CDR3 has 15 amino acids. The germline V and J ends were trimmed by 2 bases and 3 bases, with 12 bases remaining between them. The CDR3 DNA is TGTGCCAGCAGCGTGTCCGGGGAACTCAATCAGCCCCAGCATTTT. It translates to CASSVSGELNQPQHF.

The V and J genes are TRBV6-5 and TRBJ1-2; TRBD1 matches 7 bases. The CDR3 consists of 15 residues. Unmatched junction bases numbered 12, after V lost 0 bases and J lost 11 bases. Looked up from germline, CDR1 is MNHEY and CDR2 is SVGAGI. The CDR3 sequence is CASSYSYPGQLGYTF. The CDR3 DNA sequence: TGTGCCAGCAGTTACTCCTACCCGGGACAGCTTGGTTACACCTTC.